This T cell receptor (beta chain) was sequenced in a study of molecular identifiers for immune sequencing clone quantification. Study-level information: In replicates, RNA from roughly 20,000 or 100,000 naive CD8 cells was split five ways, four sequenced.

Study observations and caveats: Clone sizes that are highly expanded could be underestimated when identical TCR molecules share a barcode. Spiked TCR RNA from one Jurkat cell reportedly showed up when mixed among 950,000 to 1,000,000 naive cells.

The germline V gene encodes CDR1 SGHRS and CDR2 YFSETQ. The CDR3 extends over 14 amino acids. Deletions cut 0 bases from V and 3 bases from J, with 9 bases between. Naive CD8 T cells were picked out by sorting for CD8+CD4-CCR7+CD45RA+. This clonotype was recorded at least ten times. As yet, its antigen is unknown. TCRdb re-called the PCR reads through MiXCR, storing one row per CDR3 protein. The sample lists some 320,000 distinct CDR3 sequences, roughly 23% occurring once. The sequencing input was naive CD8+ T cells from blood, with Jurkat cell RNA spiked in. Subset: FACS-sorted CD8+CD4-CCR7+CD45RA+ naive T cells. The receptor was derived from a human donor in good health. Some libraries in this study had Jurkat cell RNA spiked in. The chain is built from TRBV5-1 and TRBJ2-5; D ambiguous. The CDR3 DNA sequence: TGCGCCAGCAGCTTGGAGTTCGGCGAAGAGACCCAGTACTTC. This sequence encodes CASSLEFGEETQYF.